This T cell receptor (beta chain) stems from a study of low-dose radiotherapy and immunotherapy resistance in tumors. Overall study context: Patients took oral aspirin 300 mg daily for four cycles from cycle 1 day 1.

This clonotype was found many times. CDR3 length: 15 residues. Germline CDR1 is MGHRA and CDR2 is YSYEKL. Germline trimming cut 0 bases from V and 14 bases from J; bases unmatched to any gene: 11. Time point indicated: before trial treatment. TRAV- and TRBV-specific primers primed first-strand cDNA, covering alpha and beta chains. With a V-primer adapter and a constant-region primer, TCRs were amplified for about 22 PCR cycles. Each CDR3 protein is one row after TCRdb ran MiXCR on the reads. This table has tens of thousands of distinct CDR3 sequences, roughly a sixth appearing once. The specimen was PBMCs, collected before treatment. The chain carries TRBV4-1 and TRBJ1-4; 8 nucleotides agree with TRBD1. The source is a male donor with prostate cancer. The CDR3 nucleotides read TGCGCCAGCAGCCAAGATCGGGGGACAGGCGAAGTCCTGTTTTTT. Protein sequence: CASSQDRGTGEVLFF.